The entry below gives a single TCR beta chain sequence along with its context. V lost 0 bases, J lost 11 bases, and 8 bases stayed unmatched. Germline-derived CDR1 and CDR2 are SEHNR and FQNEAQ (reference sequence). The CDR3 is 15 residues long. As processed by the authors: By means of reference gene primer amplification, nucleated cell counts were estimated. Using immunoSEQ multiplex PCR, the repertoire was profiled, and TCRdb retains in-frame clones only, with some absent. V, J and clone size are those of that table, while D and trimming were read from the DNA. This sample has 190,000 or so clones; approximately 87% occur once, and the top ten carry about 0.96%. These data belong to a study of blood T cell repertoires in COVID-19. As for the study in general: Some COVID-19 samples were acute and others convalescent; all came from the United States, Italy and Spain. T cells, B-cell-depleted T cells, or PBMCs provided the cDNA or gDNA that served as material.

This receptor was identified in a woman aged 18-30 years who had recovered from COVID-19. The sequenced material came from peripheral blood. The chain is built from TRBV7-9 and TRBJ1-4; TRBD1 matches 8 bases. The CDR3 protein is CASSLATGAVGKLFF. CDR3 in DNA: TGTGCCAGCAGCTTAGCGACAGGGGCGGTGGGGAAACTGTTTTTT.